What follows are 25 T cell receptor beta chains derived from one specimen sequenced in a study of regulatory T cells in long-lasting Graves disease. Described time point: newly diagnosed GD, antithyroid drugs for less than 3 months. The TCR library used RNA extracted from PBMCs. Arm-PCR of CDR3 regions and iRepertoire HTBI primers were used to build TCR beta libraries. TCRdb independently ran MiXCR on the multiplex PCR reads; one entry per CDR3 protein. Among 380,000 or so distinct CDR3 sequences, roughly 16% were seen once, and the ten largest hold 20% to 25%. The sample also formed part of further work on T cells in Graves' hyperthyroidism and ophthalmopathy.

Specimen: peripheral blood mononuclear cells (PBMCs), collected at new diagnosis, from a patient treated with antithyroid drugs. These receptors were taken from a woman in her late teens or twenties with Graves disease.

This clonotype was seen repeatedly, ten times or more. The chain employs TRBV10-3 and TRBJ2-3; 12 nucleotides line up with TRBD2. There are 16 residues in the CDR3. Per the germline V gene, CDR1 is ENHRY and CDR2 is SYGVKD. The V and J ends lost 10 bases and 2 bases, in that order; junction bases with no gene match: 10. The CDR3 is CATEAGLAGLTDTQYF. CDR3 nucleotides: TGTGCCACCGAGGCAGGACTAGCGGGGCTCACAGATACGCAGTATTTT.

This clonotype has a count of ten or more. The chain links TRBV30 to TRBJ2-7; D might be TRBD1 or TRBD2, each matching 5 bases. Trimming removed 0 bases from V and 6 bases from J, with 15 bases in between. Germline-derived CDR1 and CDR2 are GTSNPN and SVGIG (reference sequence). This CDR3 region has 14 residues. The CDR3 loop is CAWSVVSAGSEQYF. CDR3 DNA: TGTGCCTGGAGTGTAGTGAGTGCAGGGAGCGAGCAGTACTTC.

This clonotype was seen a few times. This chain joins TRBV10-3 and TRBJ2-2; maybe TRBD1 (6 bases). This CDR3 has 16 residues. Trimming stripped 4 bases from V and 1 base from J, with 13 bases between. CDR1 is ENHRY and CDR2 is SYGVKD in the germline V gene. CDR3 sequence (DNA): TGTGCCATCAGTGGAACAGGGCTAGAGAACACCGGGGAGCTGTTTTTT. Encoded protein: CAISGTGLENTGELFF.

In DNA form, the CDR3 reads TGTGCCAGCAGCTTGGATGGCAGGGGAGTAGGGAACACCGGGGAGCTGTTTTTT. Amino acid sequence: CASSLDGRGVGNTGELFF. The rearrangement uses TRBV5-4 and TRBJ2-2, with a tentative D call TRBD1 (6 bases). Germline V lookup: CDR1 SGHNT, CDR2 YYREEE (reference sequence). The CDR3 is made up of 18 amino acids. The V and J ends lost 0 bases and 1 base respectively, with 16 bases between them.

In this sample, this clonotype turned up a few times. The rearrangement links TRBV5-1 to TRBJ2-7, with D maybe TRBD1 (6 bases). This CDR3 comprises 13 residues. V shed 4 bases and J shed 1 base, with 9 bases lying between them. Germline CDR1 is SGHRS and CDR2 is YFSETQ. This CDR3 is CASSPGDSYEQYF. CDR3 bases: TGCGCCAGCAGCCCAGGGGATTCCTACGAGCAGTACTTC. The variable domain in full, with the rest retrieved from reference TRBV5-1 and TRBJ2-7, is KAGVTQTPRYLIKTRGQQVTLSCSPISGHRSVSWYQQTPGQGLQFLFEYFSETQRNKGNFPGRFSGRQFSNSRSEMNVSTLELGDSALYLCASSPGDSYEQYFGPGTRLTVT.

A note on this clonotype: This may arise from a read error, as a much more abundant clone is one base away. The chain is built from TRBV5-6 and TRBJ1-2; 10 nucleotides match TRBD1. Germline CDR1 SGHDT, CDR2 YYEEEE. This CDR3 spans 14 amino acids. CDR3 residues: CASRPTGGSYGCTF. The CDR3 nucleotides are TGTGCCAGCAGGCCGACAGGGGGCTCCTATGGCTGCACCTTC.

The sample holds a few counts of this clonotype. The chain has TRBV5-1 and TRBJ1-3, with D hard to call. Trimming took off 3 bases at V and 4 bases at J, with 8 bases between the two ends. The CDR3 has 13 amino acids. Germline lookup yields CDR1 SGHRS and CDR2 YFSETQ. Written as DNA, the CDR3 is TGCGCCAGCAGCTACACAGACGGAAACACCATATATTTT. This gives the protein CASSYTDGNTIYF. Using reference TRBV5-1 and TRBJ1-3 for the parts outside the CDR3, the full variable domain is KAGVTQTPRYLIKTRGQQVTLSCSPISGHRSVSWYQQTPGQGLQFLFEYFSETQRNKGNFPGRFSGRQFSNSRSEMNVSTLELGDSALYLCASSYTDGNTIYFGEGSWLTVV.

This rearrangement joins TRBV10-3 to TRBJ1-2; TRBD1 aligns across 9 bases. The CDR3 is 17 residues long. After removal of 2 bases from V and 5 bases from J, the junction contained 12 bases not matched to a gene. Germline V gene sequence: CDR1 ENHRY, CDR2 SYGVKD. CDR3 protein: CAISEPRPGTGYYGYTF. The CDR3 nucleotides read TGTGCCATCAGTGAGCCCCGGCCCGGGACAGGGTATTATGGCTACACCTTC.

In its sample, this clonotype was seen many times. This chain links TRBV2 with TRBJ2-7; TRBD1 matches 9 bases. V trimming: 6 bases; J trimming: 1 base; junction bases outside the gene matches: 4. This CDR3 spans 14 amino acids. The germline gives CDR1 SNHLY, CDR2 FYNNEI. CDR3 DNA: TGTGCCAGCAGATCCGGGACAGGGTCCTACGAGCAGTACTTC. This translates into CASRSGTGSYEQYF. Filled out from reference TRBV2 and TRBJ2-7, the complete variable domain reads EPEVTQTPSHQVTQMGQEVILRCVPISNHLYFYWYRQILGQKVEFLVSFYNNEISEKSEIFDDQFSVERPDGSNFTLKIRSTKLEDSAMYFCASRSGTGSYEQYFGPGTRLTVT.

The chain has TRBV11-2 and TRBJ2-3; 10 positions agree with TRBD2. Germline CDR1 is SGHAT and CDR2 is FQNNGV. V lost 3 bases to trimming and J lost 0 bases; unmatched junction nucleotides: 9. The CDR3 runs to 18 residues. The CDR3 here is CASSLGLAHTRSTDTQYF. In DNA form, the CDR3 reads TGTGCCAGCAGCTTGGGACTAGCGCATACCCGTAGCACAGATACGCAGTATTTT.

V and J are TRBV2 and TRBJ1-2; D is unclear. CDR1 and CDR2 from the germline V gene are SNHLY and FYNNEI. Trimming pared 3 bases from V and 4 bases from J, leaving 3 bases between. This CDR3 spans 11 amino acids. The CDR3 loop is CASSDGYGYTF. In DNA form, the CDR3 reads TGTGCCAGCAGTGACGGCTATGGCTACACCTTC.

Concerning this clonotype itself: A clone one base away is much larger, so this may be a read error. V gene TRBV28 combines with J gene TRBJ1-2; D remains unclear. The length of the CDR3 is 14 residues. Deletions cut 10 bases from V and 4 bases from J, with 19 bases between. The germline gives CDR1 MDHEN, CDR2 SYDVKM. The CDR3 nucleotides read TGTGCCAACAGCACCGGACGGCTGCGCTATGGCTACACCTTC. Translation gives CANSTGRLRYGYTF.

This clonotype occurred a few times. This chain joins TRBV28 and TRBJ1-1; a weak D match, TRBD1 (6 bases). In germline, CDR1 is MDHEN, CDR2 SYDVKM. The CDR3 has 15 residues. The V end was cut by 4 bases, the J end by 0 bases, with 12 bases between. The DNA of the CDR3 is TGTGCCAGCAGTTCCCCACAGGGCATGAACACTGAAGCTTTCTTT. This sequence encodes CASSSPQGMNTEAFF.

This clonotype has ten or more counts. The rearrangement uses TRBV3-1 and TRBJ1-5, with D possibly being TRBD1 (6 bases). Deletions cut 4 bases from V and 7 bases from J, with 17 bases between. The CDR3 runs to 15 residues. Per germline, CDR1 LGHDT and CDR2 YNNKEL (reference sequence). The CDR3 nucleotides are TGTGCCAGCAGCCGAACACAGGGTGGTGGGCAGCCCCAGCATTTT. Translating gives CASSRTQGGGQPQHF. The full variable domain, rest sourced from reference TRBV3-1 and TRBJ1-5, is DTAVSQTPKYLVTQMGNDKSIKCEQNLGHDTMYWYKQDSKKFLKIMFSYNNKELIINETVPNRFSPKSPDKAHLNLHINSLELGDSAVYFCASSRTQGGGQPQHFGDGTRLSIL.

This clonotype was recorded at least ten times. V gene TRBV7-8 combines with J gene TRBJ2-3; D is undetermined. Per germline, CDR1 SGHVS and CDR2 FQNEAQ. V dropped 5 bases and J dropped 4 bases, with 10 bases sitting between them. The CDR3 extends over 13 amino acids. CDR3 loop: CASSPPRADTQYF. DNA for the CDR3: TGTGCCAGCAGCCCCCCACGGGCAGATACGCAGTATTTT.

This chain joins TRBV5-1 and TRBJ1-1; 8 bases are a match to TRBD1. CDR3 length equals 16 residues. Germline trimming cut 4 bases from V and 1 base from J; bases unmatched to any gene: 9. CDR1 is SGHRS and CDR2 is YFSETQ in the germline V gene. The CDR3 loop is CASSLGQDAENTEAFF. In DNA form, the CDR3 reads TGCGCCAGCAGCCTGGGACAGGACGCAGAGAACACTGAAGCTTTCTTT.

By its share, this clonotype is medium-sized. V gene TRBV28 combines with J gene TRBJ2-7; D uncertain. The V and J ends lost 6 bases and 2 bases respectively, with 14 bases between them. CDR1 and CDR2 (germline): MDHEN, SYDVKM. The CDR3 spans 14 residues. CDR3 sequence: CASRPPGVTYEQYF. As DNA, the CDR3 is TGTGCCAGCAGACCCCCTGGGGTCACCTACGAGCAGTACTTC.

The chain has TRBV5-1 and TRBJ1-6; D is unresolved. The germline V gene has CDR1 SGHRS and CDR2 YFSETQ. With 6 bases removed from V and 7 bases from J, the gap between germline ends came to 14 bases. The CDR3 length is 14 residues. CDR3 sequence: CASTPGKLNSPLHF. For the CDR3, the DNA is TGCGCCAGCACTCCCGGGAAACTAAATTCACCCCTCCACTTT.

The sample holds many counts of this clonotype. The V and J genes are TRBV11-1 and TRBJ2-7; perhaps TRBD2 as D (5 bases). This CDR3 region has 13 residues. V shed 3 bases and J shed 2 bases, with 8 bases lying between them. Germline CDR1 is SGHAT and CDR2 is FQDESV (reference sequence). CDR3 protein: CASSFGLTYEQYF. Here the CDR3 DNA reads TGTGCCAGCAGCTTCGGACTGACCTACGAGCAGTACTTC.

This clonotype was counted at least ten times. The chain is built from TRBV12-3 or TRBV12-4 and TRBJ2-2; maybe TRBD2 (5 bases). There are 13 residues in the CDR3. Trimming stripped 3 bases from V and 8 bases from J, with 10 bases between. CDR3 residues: CASSFGGGGELFF. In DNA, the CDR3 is TGTGCCAGCAGTTTTGGAGGCGGTGGGGAGCTGTTTTTT.

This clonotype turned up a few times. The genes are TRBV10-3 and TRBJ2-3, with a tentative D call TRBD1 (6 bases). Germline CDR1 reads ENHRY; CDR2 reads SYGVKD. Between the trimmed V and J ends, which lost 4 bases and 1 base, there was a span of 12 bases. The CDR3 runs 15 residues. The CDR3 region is CAISASGQRTDTQYF. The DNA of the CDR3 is TGTGCCATCAGTGCCTCCGGACAGCGCACAGATACGCAGTATTTT.

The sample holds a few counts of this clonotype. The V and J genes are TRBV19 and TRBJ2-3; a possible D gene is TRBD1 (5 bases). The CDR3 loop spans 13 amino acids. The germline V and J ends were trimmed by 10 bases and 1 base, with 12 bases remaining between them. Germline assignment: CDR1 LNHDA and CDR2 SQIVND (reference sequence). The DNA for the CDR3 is TGTGCCACAGGGCCCCGTGGCACAGATACGCAGTATTTT. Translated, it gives CATGPRGTDTQYF. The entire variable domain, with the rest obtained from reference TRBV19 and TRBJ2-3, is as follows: DGGITQSPKYLFRKEGQNVTLSCEQNLNHDAMYWYRQDPGQGLRLIYYSQIVNDFQKGDIAEGYSVSREKKESFPLTVTSAQKNPTAFYLCATGPRGTDTQYFGPGTRLTVL.

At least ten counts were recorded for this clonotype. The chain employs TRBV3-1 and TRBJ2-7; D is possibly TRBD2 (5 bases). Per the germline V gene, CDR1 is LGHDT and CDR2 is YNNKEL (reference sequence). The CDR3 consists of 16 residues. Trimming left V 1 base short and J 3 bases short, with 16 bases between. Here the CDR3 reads CASSQGRGSGSYEQYF. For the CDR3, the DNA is TGTGCCAGCAGCCAAGGGCGTGGGAGCGGAAGCTACGAGCAGTACTTC.

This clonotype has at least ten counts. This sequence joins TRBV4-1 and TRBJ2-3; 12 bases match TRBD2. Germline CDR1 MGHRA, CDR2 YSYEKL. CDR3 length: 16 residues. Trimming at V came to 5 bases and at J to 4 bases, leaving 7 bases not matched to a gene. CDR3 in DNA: TGCGCCAGCAGCGCTCCTAGCGGGGGGGCCGCAGATACGCAGTATTTT. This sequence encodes CASSAPSGGAADTQYF.

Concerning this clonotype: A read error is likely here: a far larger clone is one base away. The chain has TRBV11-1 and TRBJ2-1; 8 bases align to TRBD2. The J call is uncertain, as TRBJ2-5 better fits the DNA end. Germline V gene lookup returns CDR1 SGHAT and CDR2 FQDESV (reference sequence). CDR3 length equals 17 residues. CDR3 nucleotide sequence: TGTGCCAGCAGCCGAAGAGGTCCGGGGGGGAGACAAGAGACCCAGTACTTC. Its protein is CASSRRGPGGRQETQYF.